Listed here is a single T cell receptor beta chain. Its antigen is unknown. These data come from a study of multiple sclerosis patients with progressive multifocal leukoencephalopathy. Profiling relied on immunoSEQ multiplex PCR, and the TCRdb table lists in-frame clones only, not all of them. Of over 25,000 clones detected, roughly 91% appear once; the ten largest clones hold approximately 1.5%. Overall study findings and caveats: TRBV and TRBJ usage showed no common pattern when PML developed. Whether JC virus or general immunocompromise explains the findings remained unclear.

Time point of the sample: more than five months of natalizumab therapy. Every listed patient previously received interferon beta; all PML patients were women. At 6 months of natalizumab came T1, and at 12 months came T2. V lost 10 bases and J lost 2; bases outside the gene matches: 8. CDR1 SEHNR and CDR2 FQNEAQ come from the germline V gene (reference sequence). The CDR3 is made up of 15 amino acids. The chain links TRBV7-9 to TRBJ2-2; 9 bases align to TRBD1. This clonotype was obtained from a human donor with multiple sclerosis. The sequencing used PBMCs, collected from a patient treated with natalizumab. CDR3 coding DNA: TGTGCCAACTTAAAACAGGGGGCAAACACCGGGGAGCTGTTTTTT. Translation gives CANLKQGANTGELFF.